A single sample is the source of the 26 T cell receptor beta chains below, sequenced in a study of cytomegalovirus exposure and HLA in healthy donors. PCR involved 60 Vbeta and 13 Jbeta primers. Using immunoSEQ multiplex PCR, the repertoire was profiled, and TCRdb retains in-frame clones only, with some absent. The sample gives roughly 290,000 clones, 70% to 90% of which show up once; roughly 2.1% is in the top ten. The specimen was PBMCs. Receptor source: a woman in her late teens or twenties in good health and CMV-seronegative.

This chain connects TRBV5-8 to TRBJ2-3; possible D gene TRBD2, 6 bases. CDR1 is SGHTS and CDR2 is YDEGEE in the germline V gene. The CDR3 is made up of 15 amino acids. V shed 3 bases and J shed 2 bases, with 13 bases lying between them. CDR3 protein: CASSSEGSSTDTQYF. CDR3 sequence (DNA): TGTGCCAGCAGCTCGGAGGGCTCATCCACAGATACGCAGTATTTT.

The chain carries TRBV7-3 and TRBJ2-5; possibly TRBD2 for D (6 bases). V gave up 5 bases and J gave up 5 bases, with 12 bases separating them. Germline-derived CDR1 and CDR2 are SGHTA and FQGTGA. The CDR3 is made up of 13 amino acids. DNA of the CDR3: TGTGCCAGCAGCAGAGGGGCGGGGGAGACCCAGTACTTC. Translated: CASSRGAGETQYF.

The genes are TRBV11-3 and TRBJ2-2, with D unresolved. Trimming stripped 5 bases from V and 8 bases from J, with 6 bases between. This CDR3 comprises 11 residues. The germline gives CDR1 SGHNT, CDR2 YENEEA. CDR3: CASSKTGELFF. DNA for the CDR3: TGTGCCAGCAGCAAGACAGGGGAGCTGTTTTTT.

The CDR3 here is CASSLAGGWAFF. CDR3 nucleotides: TGTGCCAGCAGCTTAGCGGGGGGCTGGGCTTTCTTT. The chain links TRBV11-2 to TRBJ1-1, with a tentative D call TRBD1 (6 bases). The CDR3 loop spans 12 amino acids. V was clipped by 1 base and J by 11 bases, with 11 bases between them. CDR1 SGHAT and CDR2 FQNNGV come from the germline V gene.

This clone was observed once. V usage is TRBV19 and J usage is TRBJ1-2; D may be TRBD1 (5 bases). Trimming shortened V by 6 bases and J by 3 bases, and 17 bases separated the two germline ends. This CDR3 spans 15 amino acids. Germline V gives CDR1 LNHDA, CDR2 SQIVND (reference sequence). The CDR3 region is CASRSGGTKYYGYTF. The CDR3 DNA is TGTGCCAGTAGGTCCGGGGGGACCAAGTACTATGGCTACACCTTC.

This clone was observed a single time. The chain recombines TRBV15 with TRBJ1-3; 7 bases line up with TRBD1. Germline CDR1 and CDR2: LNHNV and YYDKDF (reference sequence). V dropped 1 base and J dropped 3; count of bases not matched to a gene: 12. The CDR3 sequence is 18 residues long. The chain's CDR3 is CATSRVRGQVDLGNTIYF. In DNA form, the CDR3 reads TGTGCCACCAGCAGAGTAAGAGGACAGGTCGACCTTGGAAACACCATATATTTT.

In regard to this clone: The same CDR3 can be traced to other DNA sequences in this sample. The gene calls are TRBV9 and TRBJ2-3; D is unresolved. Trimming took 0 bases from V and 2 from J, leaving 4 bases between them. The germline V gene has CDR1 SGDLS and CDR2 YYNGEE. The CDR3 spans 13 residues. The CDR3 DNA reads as TGTGCCAGCAGCGTAGGAGACACAGATACGCAGTATTTT. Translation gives CASSVGDTDTQYF.

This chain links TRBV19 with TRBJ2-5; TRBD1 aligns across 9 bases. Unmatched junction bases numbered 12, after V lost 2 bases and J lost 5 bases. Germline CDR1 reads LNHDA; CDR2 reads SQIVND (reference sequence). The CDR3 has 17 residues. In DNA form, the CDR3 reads TGTGCCAGTAGTATATATTCTGGGACAGGGAACGGGGAGACCCAGTACTTC. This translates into CASSIYSGTGNGETQYF.

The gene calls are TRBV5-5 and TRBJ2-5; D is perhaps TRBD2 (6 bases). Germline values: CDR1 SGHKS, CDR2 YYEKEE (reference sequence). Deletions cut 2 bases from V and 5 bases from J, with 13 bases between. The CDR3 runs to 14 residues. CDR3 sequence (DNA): TGTGCCAGCAGCTTCGGGAGCTTCTTGGAGACCCAGTACTTC. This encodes CASSFGSFLETQYF. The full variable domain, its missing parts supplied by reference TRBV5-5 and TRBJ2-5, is DAGVTQSPTHLIKTRGQQVTLRCSPISGHKSVSWYQQVLGQGPQFIFQYYEKEERGRGNFPDRFSARQFPNYSSELNVNALLLGDSALYLCASSFGSFLETQYFGPGTRLLVL.

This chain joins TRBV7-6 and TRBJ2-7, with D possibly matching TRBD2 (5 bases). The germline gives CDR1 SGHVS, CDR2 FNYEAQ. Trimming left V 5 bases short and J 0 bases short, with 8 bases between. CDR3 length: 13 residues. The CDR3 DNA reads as TGTGCCAGCAGCCGGACTGTCTCCTACGAGCAGTACTTC. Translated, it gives CASSRTVSYEQYF.

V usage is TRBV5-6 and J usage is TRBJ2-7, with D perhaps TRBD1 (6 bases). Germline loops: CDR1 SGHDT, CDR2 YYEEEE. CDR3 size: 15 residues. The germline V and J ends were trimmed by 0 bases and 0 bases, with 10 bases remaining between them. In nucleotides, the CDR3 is TGTGCCAGCAGCTTGGGGAGGACAGCCTCCTACGAGCAGTACTTC. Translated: CASSLGRTASYEQYF.

CDR3 loop: CASSYSYRREAFF. In nucleotides, the CDR3 is TGTGCCAGCAGTTACTCTTACAGGAGAGAAGCTTTCTTT. V is TRBV6-5 and J is TRBJ1-1; tentatively, D is TRBD1 (5 bases). Germline V gene data show CDR1 as MNHEY and CDR2 as SVGAGI. CDR3 length: 13 residues. V was cut by 0 bases and J by 8 bases, with 10 bases left in between.

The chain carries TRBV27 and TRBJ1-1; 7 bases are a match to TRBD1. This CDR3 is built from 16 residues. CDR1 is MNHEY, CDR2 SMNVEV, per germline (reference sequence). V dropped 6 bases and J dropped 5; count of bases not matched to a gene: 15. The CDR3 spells CASRLTGRGLTTEAFF. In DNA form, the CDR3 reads TGTGCCAGCAGGTTGACAGGGCGAGGCCTAACGACTGAAGCTTTCTTT.

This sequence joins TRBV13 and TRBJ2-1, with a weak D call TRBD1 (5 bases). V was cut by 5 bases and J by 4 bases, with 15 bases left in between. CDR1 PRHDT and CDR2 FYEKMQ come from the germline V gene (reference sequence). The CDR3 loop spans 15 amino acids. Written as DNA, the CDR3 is TGTGCCAGCAGCGCAGAATCCCAGGGATACAATGAGCAGTTCTTC. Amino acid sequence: CASSAESQGYNEQFF.

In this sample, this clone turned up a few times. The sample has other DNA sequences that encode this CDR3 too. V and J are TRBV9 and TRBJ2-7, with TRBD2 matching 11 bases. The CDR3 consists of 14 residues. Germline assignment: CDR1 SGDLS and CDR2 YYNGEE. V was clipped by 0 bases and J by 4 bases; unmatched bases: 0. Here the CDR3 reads CASSVASGGYEQYF. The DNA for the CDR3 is TGTGCCAGCAGCGTAGCTAGCGGGGGGTACGAGCAGTACTTC.

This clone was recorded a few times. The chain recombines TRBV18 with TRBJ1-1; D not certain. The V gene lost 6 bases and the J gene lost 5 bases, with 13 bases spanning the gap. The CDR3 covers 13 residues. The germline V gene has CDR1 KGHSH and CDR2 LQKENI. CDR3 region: CASSSGEGTEAFF. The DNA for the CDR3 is TGTGCCAGCTCCTCCGGGGAAGGAACTGAAGCTTTCTTT.

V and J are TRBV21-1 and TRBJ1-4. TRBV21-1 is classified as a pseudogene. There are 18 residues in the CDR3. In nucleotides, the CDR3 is TGTGCCAGCAGCAAAAGGCGACAGCGGACTACAACTAATGAAAAACTGTTTTTT. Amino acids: CASSKRRQRTTTNEKLFF.

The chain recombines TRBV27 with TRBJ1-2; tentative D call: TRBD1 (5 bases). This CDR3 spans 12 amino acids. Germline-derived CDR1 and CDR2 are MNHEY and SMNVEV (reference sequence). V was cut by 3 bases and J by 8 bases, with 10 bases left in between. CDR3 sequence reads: CASSFGGDGYTF. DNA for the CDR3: TGTGCCAGCAGTTTCGGAGGGGACGGCTACACCTTC.

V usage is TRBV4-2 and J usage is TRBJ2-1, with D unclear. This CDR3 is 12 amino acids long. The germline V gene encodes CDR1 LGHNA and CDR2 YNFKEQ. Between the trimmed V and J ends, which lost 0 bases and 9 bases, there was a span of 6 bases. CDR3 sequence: CASSQDNGEQFF. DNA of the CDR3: TGTGCCAGCAGCCAAGATAACGGTGAGCAGTTCTTC.

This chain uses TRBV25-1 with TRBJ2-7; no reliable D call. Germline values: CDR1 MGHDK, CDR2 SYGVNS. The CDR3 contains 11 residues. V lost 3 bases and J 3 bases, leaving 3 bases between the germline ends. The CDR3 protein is CASSEYYEQYF. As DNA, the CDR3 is TGTGCCAGCAGTGAGTACTACGAGCAGTACTTC.

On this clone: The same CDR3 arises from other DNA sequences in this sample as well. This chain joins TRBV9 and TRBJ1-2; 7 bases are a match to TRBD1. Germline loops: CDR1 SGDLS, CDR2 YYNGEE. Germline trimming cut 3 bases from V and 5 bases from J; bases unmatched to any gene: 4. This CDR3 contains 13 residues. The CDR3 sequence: CASSAGTAYGYTF. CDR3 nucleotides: TGTGCCAGCAGCGCCGGGACAGCTTATGGCTACACCTTC.

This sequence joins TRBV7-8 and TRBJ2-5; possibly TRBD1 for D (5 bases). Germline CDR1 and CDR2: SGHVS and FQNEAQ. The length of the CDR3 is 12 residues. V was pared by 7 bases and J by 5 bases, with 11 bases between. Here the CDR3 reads CASNQGSETQYF. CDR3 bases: TGTGCCAGCAATCAGGGATCGGAGACCCAGTACTTC.

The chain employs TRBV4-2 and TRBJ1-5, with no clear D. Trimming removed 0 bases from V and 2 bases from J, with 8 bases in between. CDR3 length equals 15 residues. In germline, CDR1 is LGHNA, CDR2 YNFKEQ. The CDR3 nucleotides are TGTGCCAGCAGCCAAGATATCGGGGGCAATCAGCCCCAGCATTTT. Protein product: CASSQDIGGNQPQHF.

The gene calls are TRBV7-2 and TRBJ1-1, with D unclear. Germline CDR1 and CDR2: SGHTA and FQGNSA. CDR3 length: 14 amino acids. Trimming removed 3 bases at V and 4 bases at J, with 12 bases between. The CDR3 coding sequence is TGTGCCAGCAGCTTTGGGCGCCGGCGCACTGAAGCTTTCTTT. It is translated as CASSFGRRRTEAFF.

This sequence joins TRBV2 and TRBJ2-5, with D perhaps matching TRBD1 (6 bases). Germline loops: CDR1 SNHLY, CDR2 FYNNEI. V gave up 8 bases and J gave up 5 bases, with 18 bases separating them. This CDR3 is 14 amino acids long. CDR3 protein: CASGGRLSGETQYF. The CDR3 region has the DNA TGTGCCAGCGGGGGCAGGCTCTCCGGGGAGACCCAGTACTTC.

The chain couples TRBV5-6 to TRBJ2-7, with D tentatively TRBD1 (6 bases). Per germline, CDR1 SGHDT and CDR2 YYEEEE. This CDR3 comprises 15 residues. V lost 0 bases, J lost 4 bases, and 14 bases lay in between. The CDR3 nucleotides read TGTGCCAGCAGCTTGGAAGGGGGAAAGGCGTACGAGCAGTACTTC. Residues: CASSLEGGKAYEQYF. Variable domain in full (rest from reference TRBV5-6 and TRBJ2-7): DAGVTQSPTHLIKTRGQQVTLRCSPKSGHDTVSWYQQALGQGPQFIFQYYEEEERQRGNFPDRFSGHQFPNYSSELNVNALLLGDSALYLCASSLEGGKAYEQYFGPGTRLTVT.